These T cell receptor beta chains were read from a single sample in a study of shared clonotypes between healthy human individuals. The protocol was immunoSEQ multiplex PCR, while the TCRdb copy is restricted to in-frame clones and leaves out a portion. This sample carries around 1,000,000 clones, 77% of them seen once, and the ten largest clones take more than 0.85%. Sequencing used memory CD4+ T cells from PBMCs. The receptors here all came from a man between 18 and 35 years old in good health. Some clones in this sample may be carry-over from other donors' samples. The CDR3 runs from the conserved cysteine through the conserved F or W. A D gene is named only where the DNA matches it firmly. Not all rows give a size; the values are once, few, many and, for expanded clones, a class.

>NA|NA|TRBV6-1|TRBJ1-2
TGTGCCAGCAGGCAAACAGGTCTGTATGGCTACACCTTC
CASRQTGLYGYTF
>NA|NA|TRBV9|TRBJ1-2
TGTGCCAGCAGCTCCCAGAAGGGGTTTTTTGGCTACACCTTC
CASSSQKGFFGYTF
>NA|NA|TRBV29-1|TRBJ2-7
TGCAGCATTAGGGACGGGAGAGGCTCCGAGCAGTACTTC
CSIRDGRGSEQYF
>NA|NA|TRBV7-6|TRBJ2-2
TGTGCCAGCAGCTTATCGGGTACTAGCCCCGGGGAGCTGTTTTTT
CASSLSGTSPGELFF
>NA|many|TRBV30|TRBJ1-1
TGTGCCTGGAGTTCGGGAGACCGGGGTACTGAAGCTTTCTTT
CAWSSGDRGTEAFF
>NA|NA|TRBV5-1|TRBJ1-6
TGCGCCAGCAGCTTGGACAGGGAATTCTCACCCCTCCACTTT
CASSLDREFSPLHF
>NA|NA|TRBV19|TRBJ1-2
TGTGCCAGTAGTATGGGACGGGCGGATGGCTACACCTTC
CASSMGRADGYTF
>TRBD2|few|TRBV20-1|TRBJ2-3
TGCAGTTGGGGTTGGGAGGGTACGCAGTATTTT
CSWGWEGTQYF
>NA|NA|TRBV15|TRBJ2-1
TGTGCCACCAGCAGAGATCGACTGGACAATGAGCAGTTCTTC
CATSRDRLDNEQFF
>NA|NA|TRBV4-2|TRBJ2-1
TGTGCCAGCAGCAGGGATCGGTACAATGAGCAGTTCTTC
CASSRDRYNEQFF
>TRBD1|NA|TRBV9|TRBJ1-5
TGTGCTAACGTTAGGGGGCCCGGCAATCAGCCCCAGCATTTT
CANVRGPGNQPQHF
>NA|NA|TRBV7-2|TRBJ1-3
TGTGCCAGCAGCAGACAGTACTCTGGAAACACCATATATTTT
CASSRQYSGNTIYF
>NA|NA|TRBV6-6|TRBJ1-5
TGTGCCAGCAGTCGTCAGGGTACCAATCAGCCCCAGCATTTT
CASSRQGTNQPQHF
>NA|NA|TRBV29-1|TRBJ2-1
TGCAGCGTTGCCCCTGGGGGATCCAATGAGCAGTTCTTC
CSVAPGGSNEQFF
>TRBD1|once|TRBV6-1|TRBJ2-7
TGTGCCAGCAAAAACATCAGGGGGCCCTCCTACGAGCAGTACTTC
CASKNIRGPSYEQYF
>NA|NA|TRBV7-2|TRBJ2-7
TGTGCCAGCAGCTTAAGAGGGAGACTCTACGAGCAGTACTTC
CASSLRGRLYEQYF
>TRBD2|NA|TRBV5-1|TRBJ2-3
TGCGCCAGCAGCTTTGTAGGGCTAGCGGGAGTCACAGATACGCAGTATTTT
CASSFVGLAGVTDTQYF
>NA|NA|TRBV4-1|TRBJ2-3
TGCGCCAGCAGCCAATTTCCAAGCACAGATACGCAGTATTTT
CASSQFPSTDTQYF
>TRBD2|NA|TRBV9|TRBJ2-7
TGTGCCAGCAGCCCCCGGGAGGGCGGATCCTACGAGCAGTACTTC
CASSPREGGSYEQYF
>TRBD1|many|TRBV30|TRBJ2-5
TGTGCCTGGGCAAGAGGGACAGGGGGCATAGAGACCCAGTACTTC
CAWARGTGGIETQYF
>TRBD1|NA|TRBV13|TRBJ1-2
TGTGCCAGCAGCTCTGGGGACAGGGGCCAAGCTAACTATGGCTACACCTTC
CASSSGDRGQANYGYTF
>NA|NA|TRBV5-8|TRBJ2-3
TGTGCCAGCAGCCGACAAACAGATACGCAGTATTTT
CASSRQTDTQYF
>NA|NA|TRBV5-1|TRBJ1-4
TGCGCCAGCAGCTTGGGGACCGTTGCAACTAATGAAAAACTGTTTTTT
CASSLGTVATNEKLFF
>NA|NA|TRBV28|TRBJ1-1
TGTGCCAGCAGTTTGGCCACAGGCCGGCGCACTGAAGCTTTCTTT
CASSLATGRRTEAFF
>NA|NA|TRBV10-3|TRBJ1-2
TGTGCCATCAGGGGGTCCGGTGGCTACACCTTC
CAIRGSGGYTF
>TRBD2|NA|TRBV6-1|TRBJ2-7
TGTGCCAGCAGCCCTGGGACTAGCGGGAGCCGCGAGCAGTACTTC
CASSPGTSGSREQYF
>NA|NA|TRBV6-5|TRBJ2-1
TGTGCCAGCAGTTACCGCGCTAGCGGACAGAATGAGCAGTTCTTC
CASSYRASGQNEQFF
>NA|NA|TRBV5-6|TRBJ2-1
TGTGCCAGCAGTACCTTACGCGGAGCCTACAATGAGCAGTTCTTC
CASSTLRGAYNEQFF
>TRBD1|NA|TRBV7-9|TRBJ2-3
TGTGCCAGCAGCCGGACAGGGACTTACACAGATACGCAGTATTTT
CASSRTGTYTDTQYF
>TRBD1|NA|TRBV18|TRBJ2-7
TGTGCCAGCTCACCCTCACCCGGGACAGGGTACAAGCGGGATACCTACGAGCAGTACTTC
CASSPSPGTGYKRDTYEQYF
>NA|NA|TRBV4-2|TRBJ1-1
TGTGCCAGCAGCCAAGATCGGAGGCTTGAAGCTTTCTTT
CASSQDRRLEAFF
>NA|NA|TRBV7-2|TRBJ1-2
TGTGCCAGCAGCCCACGTTGGGGGGGCAACTATGGCTACACCTTC
CASSPRWGGNYGYTF
>NA|NA|TRBV14|TRBJ2-2
TGTGCCAGCAGCAAGGAGTGGAACACCGGGGAGCTGTTTTTT
CASSKEWNTGELFF
>NA|few|TRBV28|TRBJ1-2
TGTGCCAGCCGGAAGCTGACCGGCTACACCTTC
CASRKLTGYTF
>NA|NA|TRBV9|TRBJ1-3
TGTGCCAGCAGCGTAGGTGGACAAGCCGGAAACACCATATATTTT
CASSVGGQAGNTIYF
>TRBD1|NA|TRBV19|TRBJ1-3
TGTGCCAGTAGTATACAGGGGGATGGAAACACCATATATTTT
CASSIQGDGNTIYF
>NA|once|TRBV4-2|TRBJ2-5
TGTGCCAGCAGCCAAGAGGGGATCCAAGAGACCCAGTACTTC
CASSQEGIQETQYF
>NA|NA|TRBV28|TRBJ1-2
TGTGCCAGCTTCCGGTCCGGGCCTCGGGGCTATGGCTACACCTTC
CASFRSGPRGYGYTF
>NA|NA|TRBV6-6|TRBJ2-7
TGTGCCAGCAGCCCAGCCGGGAAAAACTACGAGCAGTACTTC
CASSPAGKNYEQYF
>NA|few|TRBV29-1|TRBJ1-1
TGCAGCGTTGAAAGTCAGCCGAACACTGAAGCTTTCTTT
CSVESQPNTEAFF
>NA|NA|TRBV5-1|TRBJ1-2
TGCGCCAGCAGCTTGGGGACAGCAGTACTCGTTAACTATGGCTACACCTTC
CASSLGTAVLVNYGYTF
>NA|NA|TRBV5-1|TRBJ1-2
TGCGCCAGCAGCTTGGGTATTAACTATGGCTACACCTTC
CASSLGINYGYTF
>NA|NA|TRBV14|TRBJ2-1
TGTGCCAGCAGCTACACTAGTTTAGCCTACAATGAGCAGTTCTTC
CASSYTSLAYNEQFF
>TRBD2|NA|TRBV6-4|TRBJ2-1
TGTGCCAGCACCCCCCGGGCTAGCGGGAGTGGGTCCTACAATGAGCAGTTCTTC
CASTPRASGSGSYNEQFF
>NA|NA|TRBV5-4|TRBJ2-5
TGTGCCAGCAGCCGCGGGGCCCCCAGTCGGGAGACCCAGTACTTC
CASSRGAPSRETQYF
>NA|NA|TRBV2|TRBJ2-5
TGTGCCAGCAAGGAAGAGACCCAGTACTTC
CASKEETQYF
>NA|NA|TRBV5-1|TRBJ1-5
TGCGCCAGCAGCTTGGGGCCAGGGTATAATCAGCCCCAGCATTTT
CASSLGPGYNQPQHF
>NA|NA|TRBV29-1|TRBJ1-3
TGCAGCGTTGAATTGTGGGGTCGAAACACCATATATTTT
CSVELWGRNTIYF
>NA|NA|TRBV27|TRBJ2-7
TGTGCCAGCACCCCTCTTAATGCCTACACCTACGAGCAGTACTTC
CASTPLNAYTYEQYF
>NA|NA|TRBV30|TRBJ1-1
TGTGCCTGGATCCAACGGGGCAGAGAACAAGCTTTCTTT
CAWIQRGREQAFF
>NA|NA|TRBV28|TRBJ1-3
TGTGCCAGCAGTTACGCAGGCACAGATTCTGGAAACACCATATATTTT
CASSYAGTDSGNTIYF
>NA|NA|TRBV18|TRBJ2-7
TGTGCCAGCTCACAGGGCCTTACTTCCTACGAGCAGTACTTC
CASSQGLTSYEQYF
>TRBD1|NA|TRBV18|TRBJ2-7
TGTGCCAGCTCGCTTCATACAGGGGTGGACGAGCAGTACTTC
CASSLHTGVDEQYF
>NA|NA|TRBV7-9|TRBJ1-1
TGTGCCAGCAGCTTGGGCGCGGTCGCTGAAGCTTTCTTT
CASSLGAVAEAFF
>NA|NA|TRBV2|TRBJ1-2
TGTGCCAGCCGAATGGAGTATGGCTACACCTTC
CASRMEYGYTF